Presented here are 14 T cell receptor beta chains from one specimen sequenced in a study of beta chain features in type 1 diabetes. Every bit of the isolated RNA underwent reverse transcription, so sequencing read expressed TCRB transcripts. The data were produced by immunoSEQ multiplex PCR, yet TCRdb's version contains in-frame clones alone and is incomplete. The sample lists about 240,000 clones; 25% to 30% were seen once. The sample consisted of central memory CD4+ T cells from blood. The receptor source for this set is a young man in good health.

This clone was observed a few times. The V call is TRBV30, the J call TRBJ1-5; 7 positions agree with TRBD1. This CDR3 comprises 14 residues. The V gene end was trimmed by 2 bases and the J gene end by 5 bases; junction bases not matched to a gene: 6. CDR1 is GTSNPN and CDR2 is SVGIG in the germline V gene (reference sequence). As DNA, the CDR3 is TGTGCCTGGAGTCGGGACAGAGGACATCAGCCCCAGCATTTT. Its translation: CAWSRDRGHQPQHF.

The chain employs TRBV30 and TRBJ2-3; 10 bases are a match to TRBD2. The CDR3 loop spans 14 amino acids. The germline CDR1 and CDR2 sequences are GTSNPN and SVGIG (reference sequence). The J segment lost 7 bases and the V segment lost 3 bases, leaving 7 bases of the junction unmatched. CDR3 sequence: CAWRVAGGAHTQYF. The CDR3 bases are TGTGCCTGGAGGGTAGCGGGGGGTGCCCATACGCAGTATTTT.

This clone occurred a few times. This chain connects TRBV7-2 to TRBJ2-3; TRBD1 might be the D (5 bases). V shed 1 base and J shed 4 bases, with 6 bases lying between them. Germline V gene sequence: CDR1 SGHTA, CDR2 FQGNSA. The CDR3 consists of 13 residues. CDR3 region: CASSLGQSDTQYF. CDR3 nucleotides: TGTGCCAGCAGCTTAGGACAGTCAGATACGCAGTATTTT.

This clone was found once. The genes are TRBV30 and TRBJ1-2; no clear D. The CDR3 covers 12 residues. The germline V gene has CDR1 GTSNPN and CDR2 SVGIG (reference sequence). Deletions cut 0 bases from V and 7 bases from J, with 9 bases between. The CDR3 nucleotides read TGTGCCTGGAGTGTGGGAGGGCCTGGCTACACCTTC. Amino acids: CAWSVGGPGYTF.

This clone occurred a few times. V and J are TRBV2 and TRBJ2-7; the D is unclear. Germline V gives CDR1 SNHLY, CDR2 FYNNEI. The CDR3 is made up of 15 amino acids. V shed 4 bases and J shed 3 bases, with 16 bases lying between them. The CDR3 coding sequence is TGTGCCAGCAGTGGAGGACCAAACAACTACTACGAGCAGTACTTC. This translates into CASSGGPNNYYEQYF. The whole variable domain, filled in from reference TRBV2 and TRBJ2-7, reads EPEVTQTPSHQVTQMGQEVILRCVPISNHLYFYWYRQILGQKVEFLVSFYNNEISEKSEIFDDQFSVERPDGSNFTLKIRSTKLEDSAMYFCASSGGPNNYYEQYFGPGTRLTVT.

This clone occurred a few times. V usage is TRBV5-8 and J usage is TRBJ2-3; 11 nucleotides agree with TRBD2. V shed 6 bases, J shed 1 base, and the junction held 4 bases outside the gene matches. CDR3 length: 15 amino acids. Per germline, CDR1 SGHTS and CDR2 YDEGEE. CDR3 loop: CASNPGLAGTDTQYF. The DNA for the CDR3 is TGTGCCAGCAACCCGGGACTAGCGGGCACAGATACGCAGTATTTT.

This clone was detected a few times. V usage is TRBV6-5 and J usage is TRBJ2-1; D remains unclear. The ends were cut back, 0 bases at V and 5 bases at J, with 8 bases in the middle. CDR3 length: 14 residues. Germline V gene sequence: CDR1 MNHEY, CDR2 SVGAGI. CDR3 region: CASSYSGIDNEQFF. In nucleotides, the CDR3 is TGTGCCAGCAGTTACTCGGGGATCGACAATGAGCAGTTCTTC.

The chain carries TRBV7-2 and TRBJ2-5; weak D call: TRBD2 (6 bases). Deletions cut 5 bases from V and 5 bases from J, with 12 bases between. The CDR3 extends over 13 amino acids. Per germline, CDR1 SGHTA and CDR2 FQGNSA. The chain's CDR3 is CASSLGEAETQYF. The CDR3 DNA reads TGTGCCAGCAGCCTAGGGGAGGCGGAGACCCAGTACTTC. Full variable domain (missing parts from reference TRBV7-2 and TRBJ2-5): GAGVSQSPSNKVTEKGKDVELRCDPISGHTALYWYRQSLGQGLEFLIYFQGNSAPDKSGLPSDRFSAERTGGSVSTLTIQRTQQEDSAVYLCASSLGEAETQYFGPGTRLLVL.

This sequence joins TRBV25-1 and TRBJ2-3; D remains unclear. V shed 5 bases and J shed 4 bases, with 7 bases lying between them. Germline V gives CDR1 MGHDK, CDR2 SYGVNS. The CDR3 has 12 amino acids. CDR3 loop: CASSKGSDTQYF. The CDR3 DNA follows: TGTGCCAGCAGTAAGGGATCAGATACGCAGTATTTT. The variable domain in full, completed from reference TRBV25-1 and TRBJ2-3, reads EADIYQTPRYLVIGTGKKITLECSQTMGHDKMYWYQQDPGMELHLIHYSYGVNSTEKGDLSSESTVSRIRTEHFPLTLESARPSHTSQYLCASSKGSDTQYFGPGTRLTVL.

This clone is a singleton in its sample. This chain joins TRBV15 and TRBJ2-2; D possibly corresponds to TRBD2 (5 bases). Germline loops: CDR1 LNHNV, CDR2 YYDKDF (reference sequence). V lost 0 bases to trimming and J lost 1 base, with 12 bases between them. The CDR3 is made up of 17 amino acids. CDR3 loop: CATSRDSRGMNTGELFF. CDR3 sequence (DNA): TGTGCCACCAGCAGAGATAGTCGAGGGATGAACACCGGGGAGCTGTTTTTT.

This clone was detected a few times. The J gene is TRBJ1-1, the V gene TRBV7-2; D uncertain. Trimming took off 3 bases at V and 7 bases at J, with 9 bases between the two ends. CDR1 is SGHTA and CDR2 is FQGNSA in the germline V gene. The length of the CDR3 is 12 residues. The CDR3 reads CASSFNAGEAFF. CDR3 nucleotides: TGTGCCAGCAGCTTCAATGCCGGTGAAGCTTTCTTT.

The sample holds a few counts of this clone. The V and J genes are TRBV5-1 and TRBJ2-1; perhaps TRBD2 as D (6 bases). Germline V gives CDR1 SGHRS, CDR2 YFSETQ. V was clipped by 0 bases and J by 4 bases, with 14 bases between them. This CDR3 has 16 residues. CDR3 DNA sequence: TGCGCCAGCAGCTTGGCGACGGGGGTAGGTTACAATGAGCAGTTCTTC. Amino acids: CASSLATGVGYNEQFF.

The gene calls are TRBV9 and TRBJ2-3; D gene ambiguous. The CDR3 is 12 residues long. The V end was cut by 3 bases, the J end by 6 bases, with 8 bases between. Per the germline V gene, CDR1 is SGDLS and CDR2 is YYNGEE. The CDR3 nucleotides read TGTGCCAGCAGCGGCATTAAGGATACGCAGTATTTT. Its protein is CASSGIKDTQYF.

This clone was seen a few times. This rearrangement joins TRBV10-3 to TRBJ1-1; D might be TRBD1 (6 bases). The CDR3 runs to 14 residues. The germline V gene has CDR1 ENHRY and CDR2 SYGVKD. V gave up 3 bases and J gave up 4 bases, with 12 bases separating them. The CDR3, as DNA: TGTGCCATCAGTGAAAGGCAGGGGATCACTGAAGCTTTCTTT. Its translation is CAISERQGITEAFF.